This TCR beta chain was profiled in a study of blood T cell repertoires in COVID-19. Seattle patients were enrolled while actively infected and followed longitudinally. V lost 5 bases to trimming and J lost 6 bases, with 13 bases between them. The CDR3 totals 13 residues. Germline lookup yields CDR1 SGHAT and CDR2 FQNNGV. Using immunoSEQ multiplex PCR, the repertoire was profiled, and TCRdb retains in-frame clones only, with some absent. The data hold about 300,000 clones, with nearly 90% observed a single time. The sequenced sample was peripheral blood. This receptor was obtained from a woman in her 30s with COVID-19, enrolled during active disease. The chain recombines TRBV11-2 with TRBJ1-1; the D gene is possibly TRBD1 (6 bases). This chain's CDR3 is CASSAGQSPEAFF. CDR3 nucleotides: TGTGCCAGCAGCGCTGGACAGTCCCCTGAAGCTTTCTTT.